Below, 32 T cell receptor beta chains from the same sample are listed, as sequenced in a study of response to subunit inactivated influenza vaccine. TCRdb itself ran the RT-PCR reads through MiXCR, one entry per CDR3 protein. This repertoire shows roughly 650,000 distinct CDR3 sequences, 12% to 15% found once; its top ten account for 7.5% to 8%. The sample here was PBMCs from blood, taken about 14 days before vaccination. The receptors were gathered from a man between 45 and 60 years old who received an inactivated influenza vaccine.

The chain uses TRBV4-1 and TRBJ2-2; 8 positions match TRBD2. This CDR3 spans 16 amino acids. Trimming cost V 1 base and J 5 bases; bases outside gene matches: 6. From germline, CDR1 is MGHRA and CDR2 YSYEKL. CDR3 in DNA: TGCGCCAGCAGCCAAGGTCAGCGGGGGTGGACCGGGGAGCTGTTTTTT. Amino acid sequence: CASSQGQRGWTGELFF.

This chain uses TRBV5-7 with TRBJ1-2; D is possibly TRBD1 (6 bases). TRBV5-7 is annotated as an ORF whose role is uncertain. Trimming cost V 0 bases and J 8 bases, with 11 bases left between them. CDR3 length: 13 amino acids. CDR3 sequence (DNA): TGTGCCAGCAGCTTGGGACGGGGGCGCGGCTACACCTTC. It codes for CASSLGRGRGYTF.

The chain recombines TRBV18 with TRBJ2-5, with D uncertain. The CDR3 has 13 residues. Germline-derived CDR1 and CDR2 are KGHSH and LQKENI. The V end lost 1 base, the J end lost 4 bases, and 7 bases lay between the germline ends. CDR3 DNA: TGTGCCAGCTCACCACACGCCGGAGAGACCCAGTACTTC. Protein sequence: CASSPHAGETQYF.

In this sample, this clonotype turned up once. This chain links TRBV7-9 with TRBJ2-2, with TRBD2 matching 10 bases. CDR3 length equals 17 residues. V lost 4 bases to trimming and J lost 3 bases; unmatched junction nucleotides: 8. Germline V gene sequence: CDR1 SEHNR, CDR2 FQNEAQ (reference sequence). The CDR3 DNA reads as TGTGCCAGCAGCTCCGCTAGCGGGAGTTTCGACACCGGGGAGCTGTTTTTT. It specifies CASSSASGSFDTGELFF.

In this sample, this clonotype turned up a few times. V gene TRBV27 combines with J gene TRBJ1-5; TRBD1 matches 7 bases. Trimming removed 5 bases from V and 5 bases from J; junction bases left unmatched: 6. The germline CDR1 and CDR2 sequences are MNHEY and SMNVEV (reference sequence). CDR3 length equals 14 residues. CDR3 sequence: CASSQTGRYQPQHF. The CDR3 coding sequence is TGTGCCAGCAGTCAGACAGGGAGGTATCAGCCCCAGCATTTT.

In its sample, this clonotype was seen a few times. This CDR3 is CAISEGRGYNSPLHF. DNA for the CDR3: TGTGCCATCAGTGAAGGCAGGGGATATAATTCACCCCTCCACTTT. This chain links TRBV10-3 with TRBJ1-6; maybe TRBD1 (6 bases). V was trimmed by 3 bases and J by 4 bases, leaving 10 bases between them. CDR3 length equals 15 residues. The germline V gene has CDR1 ENHRY and CDR2 SYGVKD.

The V call is TRBV7-9, the J call TRBJ1-2, with 7 bases identical to TRBD1. CDR1 is SEHNR, CDR2 FQNEAQ, per germline (reference sequence). The CDR3 loop spans 15 amino acids. The ends lost 2 bases at V and 3 bases at J; junction bases unmatched: 6. Here the CDR3 reads CASSLRGPRDYGYTF. The CDR3 DNA reads TGTGCCAGCAGCTTAAGGGGGCCACGCGACTATGGCTACACCTTC.

This clonotype showed up just a few times. The genes are TRBV5-1 and TRBJ1-6; no clear D. The CDR3 runs to 15 residues. V was clipped by 0 bases and J by 0 bases, with 4 bases between them. CDR1 SGHRS and CDR2 YFSETQ come from the germline V gene. The CDR3 region is CASSLESSYNSPLHF. The CDR3 coding sequence is TGCGCCAGCAGCTTGGAGAGCTCCTATAATTCACCCCTCCACTTT.

This clonotype appeared many times. This rearrangement joins TRBV5-1 to TRBJ1-4; tentative D call: TRBD1 (5 bases). The CDR3 spans 13 residues. Per the germline V gene, CDR1 is SGHRS and CDR2 is YFSETQ. V was pared by 0 bases and J by 8 bases, with 8 bases between. The CDR3 loop is CASSLDQGEKLFF. In DNA, the CDR3 is TGCGCCAGCAGCTTGGATCAGGGAGAAAAACTGTTTTTT.

In its sample, this clonotype was seen once. J is TRBJ2-7 and V is TRBV7-2; a weak D match, TRBD1 (7 bases). V lost 0 bases to trimming and J lost 3 bases, with 15 bases between them. In germline, CDR1 is SGHTA, CDR2 FQGNSA. The CDR3 loop spans 16 amino acids. The CDR3 loop reads CASSLAPTGRFYEQYF. The DNA for the CDR3 is TGTGCCAGCAGCTTAGCTCCGACAGGGAGGTTCTACGAGCAGTACTTC.

This chain connects TRBV29-1 to TRBJ2-5, with TRBD1 matching 8 bases. CDR3 length equals 12 residues. V dropped 5 bases and J dropped 6; count of bases not matched to a gene: 5. CDR1 and CDR2 (germline): SQVTM, ANQGSEA. CDR3 in DNA: TGCAGCGTTTCTGACAGGGGAAAGACCCAGTACTTC. This translates into CSVSDRGKTQYF. The variable domain in full, completed from reference TRBV29-1 and TRBJ2-5, reads SAVISQKPSRDICQRGTSLTIQCQVDSQVTMMFWYRQQPGQSLTLIATANQGSEATYESGFVIDKFPISRPNLTFSTLTVSNMSPEDSSIYLCSVSDRGKTQYFGPGTRLLVL.

This clonotype has a handful of counts. V usage is TRBV6-5 and J usage is TRBJ2-6; D unclear. Germline assignment: CDR1 MNHEY and CDR2 SVGAGI. This CDR3 is 16 amino acids long. Trimming took 0 bases from V and 0 from J, leaving 6 bases between them. CDR3 region: CASSYSWGSGANVLTF. The CDR3 DNA follows: TGTGCCAGCAGTTACTCGTGGGGCTCTGGGGCCAACGTCCTGACTTTC.

The chain links TRBV27 to TRBJ2-3, with 12 bases lining up with TRBD2. Losses at the gene ends were 5 bases for V and 2 bases for J; bases not matched to a gene: 8. CDR3 length: 17 amino acids. The germline V gene encodes CDR1 MNHEY and CDR2 SMNVEV (reference sequence). This CDR3 is CASSPRTSGAFTDTQYF. In nucleotides, the CDR3 is TGTGCCAGCAGTCCCCGGACTAGCGGGGCCTTCACAGATACGCAGTATTTT.

This sequence joins TRBV4-3 and TRBJ2-1; 10 bases align to TRBD2. CDR3 length: 19 residues. With V trimmed by 0 bases and J by 0 bases, 8 bases remained unmatched. CDR1 and CDR2 (germline): LGHNA, YSLEER. The CDR3 region is CASSQEAPGLAVSYNEQFF. The CDR3 region has the DNA TGCGCCAGCAGCCAAGAAGCTCCCGGACTAGCGGTCTCCTACAATGAGCAGTTCTTC.

This rearrangement joins TRBV27 to TRBJ1-5; the match to TRBD1 covers 8 bases. The CDR3 extends over 13 amino acids. Germline CDR1 reads MNHEY; CDR2 reads SMNVEV (reference sequence). Trimming at V came to 6 bases and at J to 7 bases, leaving 5 bases not matched to a gene. CDR3 bases: TGTGCCAGCAGCAGGACAGGGCGACAGCCCCAGCATTTT. This sequence encodes CASSRTGRQPQHF.

This clonotype was observed at least ten times. V gene TRBV7-9 combines with J gene TRBJ2-2, with TRBD2 as a possible D gene (6 bases). V was cut by 8 bases and J by 9 bases, with 10 bases left in between. The V gene's germline CDR1 is SEHNR and CDR2 FQNEAQ (reference sequence). This CDR3 contains 11 residues. This CDR3 is CASGRGWELFF. The CDR3 nucleotides read TGTGCCAGCGGACGGGGGTGGGAGCTGTTTTTT.

In its sample, this clonotype was seen a few times. J is TRBJ2-3 and V is TRBV2; D gene unclear. Per the germline V gene, CDR1 is SNHLY and CDR2 is FYNNEI. This CDR3 region has 12 residues. Trimming pared 7 bases from V and 9 bases from J, leaving 14 bases between. The CDR3 loop is CASTRGRVTQYF. The CDR3 coding sequence is TGTGCCAGCACGCGTGGGCGAGTCACGCAGTATTTT.

In this sample, this clonotype turned up a few times. The V gene is TRBV3-1, the J gene TRBJ2-4, with 7 bases lining up with TRBD2. The CDR3 is made up of 15 amino acids. V was clipped by 0 bases and J by 3 bases; unmatched bases: 2. CDR1 is LGHDT and CDR2 is YNNKEL in the germline V gene (reference sequence). CDR3 loop: CASSQERDYKNIQYF. In nucleotides, the CDR3 is TGTGCCAGCAGCCAAGAGAGGGACTACAAAAACATTCAGTACTTC. Together with reference TRBV3-1 and TRBJ2-4, the CDR3 gives the full variable domain: DTAVSQTPKYLVTQMGNDKSIKCEQNLGHDTMYWYKQDSKKFLKIMFSYNNKELIINETVPNRFSPKSPDKAHLNLHINSLELGDSAVYFCASSQERDYKNIQYFGAGTRLSVL.

This chain's CDR3 is CASSLARGTNEKLFF. In DNA, the CDR3 is TGTGCCAGCAGTTTAGCCAGGGGGACTAATGAAAAACTGTTTTTT. The chain has TRBV12-3 or TRBV12-4 and TRBJ1-4; TRBD1 agrees at 7 bases. This CDR3 has 15 amino acids. V shed 0 bases and J 2 bases; nucleotides not matched to a gene: 0.

This clonotype was recorded a few times. The rearrangement links TRBV3-1 to TRBJ2-1; D ambiguous. Trimming removed 0 bases at V and 6 bases at J, with 12 bases between. The CDR3 spans 15 residues. The germline V gene has CDR1 LGHDT and CDR2 YNNKEL (reference sequence). The chain's CDR3 is CASSQDGSLLNEQFF. CDR3 coding DNA: TGTGCCAGCAGCCAAGATGGTTCACTTCTCAATGAGCAGTTCTTC.

The chain has TRBV7-8 and TRBJ1-2; D may be TRBD1 (5 bases). Germline V CDR1 and CDR2: SGHVS, FQNEAQ. The CDR3 has 15 amino acids. V gave up 1 base and J gave up 0 bases, with 9 bases separating them. In DNA form, the CDR3 reads TGTGCCAGCAGCTTAGACAGGACCACTAACTATGGCTACACCTTC. This translates into CASSLDRTTNYGYTF.

J is TRBJ2-2 and V is TRBV5-1; D possibly corresponds to TRBD1 (5 bases). Germline assignment: CDR1 SGHRS and CDR2 YFSETQ. Trimming removed 0 bases from V and 6 bases from J, with 15 bases in between. CDR3 length: 16 amino acids. The chain's CDR3 is CASSLEQVHRAGELFF. Here the CDR3 DNA reads TGCGCCAGCAGCTTGGAACAGGTTCATAGGGCCGGGGAGCTGTTTTTT. The whole variable domain, remainder taken from reference TRBV5-1 and TRBJ2-2, is KAGVTQTPRYLIKTRGQQVTLSCSPISGHRSVSWYQQTPGQGLQFLFEYFSETQRNKGNFPGRFSGRQFSNSRSEMNVSTLELGDSALYLCASSLEQVHRAGELFFGEGSRLTVL.

This clonotype was counted ten times or more. CDR3 amino acids: CASSTTATNEKLFF. In nucleotides, the CDR3 is TGTGCCAGCAGTACGACAGCAACTAATGAAAAACTGTTTTTT. The chain couples TRBV12-3 or TRBV12-4 to TRBJ1-4, with D perhaps matching TRBD1 (5 bases). V lost 5 bases and J lost 0, with 7 bases in between. The CDR3 is 14 amino acids.

In its sample, this clonotype was seen many times. The chain employs TRBV12-3 or TRBV12-4 and TRBJ1-3; tentatively, D is TRBD1 (6 bases). Trimming took 5 bases from V and 4 from J, leaving 18 bases between them. This CDR3 spans 16 amino acids. The CDR3 loop is CASSAGTTGSGNTIYF. For the CDR3, the DNA is TGTGCCAGCAGTGCCGGGACAACAGGCAGCGGAAACACCATATATTTT.

V usage is TRBV3-1 and J usage is TRBJ1-1; D uncertain. The CDR3 has 14 amino acids. The V and J ends lost 1 base and 2 bases respectively, with 8 bases between them. CDR1 and CDR2 from the germline V gene are LGHDT and YNNKEL (reference sequence). DNA of the CDR3: TGTGCCAGCAGCCAAGCGGGTCCTAACACTGAAGCTTTCTTT. Protein product: CASSQAGPNTEAFF.

This clonotype has ten or more counts. The chain employs TRBV6-2 or TRBV6-3 and TRBJ1-1; tentative D call: TRBD1 (5 bases). CDR1 is MNHEY, CDR2 SVGEGT, per germline. Trimming pared 5 bases from V and 6 bases from J, leaving 10 bases between. The CDR3 contains 12 residues. The CDR3 is CASSLAGAEAFF. CDR3 DNA sequence: TGTGCCAGCAGTCTAGCGGGGGCTGAAGCTTTCTTT.

The sample holds many counts of this clonotype. The V call is TRBV5-1, the J call TRBJ2-4; 10 nucleotides agree with TRBD1. With V trimmed by 2 bases and J by 3 bases, 8 bases remained unmatched. This CDR3 comprises 17 residues. The germline V gene encodes CDR1 SGHRS and CDR2 YFSETQ. The CDR3 sequence is CASSFPDRGQVKNIQYF. The CDR3, as DNA: TGCGCCAGCAGCTTTCCCGACAGGGGGCAAGTCAAAAACATTCAGTACTTC.

This clonotype appeared many times. V usage is TRBV7-2 and J usage is TRBJ2-2; tentative D call: TRBD1 (6 bases). CDR1 and CDR2 from the germline V gene are SGHTA and FQGNSA. The CDR3 consists of 17 residues. The V end lost 7 bases, the J end lost 4 bases, and 22 bases lay between the germline ends. The CDR3 DNA reads as TGTGCCAGCACCTTTATTCGCCTCAGGGGCCCCACCGGGGAGCTGTTTTTT. As protein: CASTFIRLRGPTGELFF.

This clonotype was observed a handful of times. The chain couples TRBV20-1 to TRBJ2-3, with D perhaps matching TRBD2 (6 bases). V was pared by 5 bases and J by 3 bases, with 21 bases between. The CDR3 runs to 16 residues. CDR1 is DFQATT, CDR2 SNEGSKA, per germline (reference sequence). The CDR3 here is CSAPSVSSDPTDTQYF. CDR3 nucleotides: TGCAGTGCTCCCTCCGTTTCTAGCGATCCTACAGATACGCAGTATTTT.

The rearrangement joins TRBV7-7 to TRBJ1-4, with D tentatively TRBD1 (6 bases). V lost 11 bases and J 7 bases, leaving 17 bases between the germline ends. The CDR3 consists of 13 residues. The germline V gene encodes CDR1 SSHAT and CDR2 FNYEAQ (reference sequence). The CDR3 loop reads CAVPGARLEKLFF. CDR3 nucleotide sequence: TGTGCCGTCCCGGGGGCCCGGCTTGAAAAACTGTTTTTT.

V and J are TRBV20-1 and TRBJ1-5; weak D call: TRBD1 (6 bases). Between the trimmed V and J ends, which lost 4 bases and 4 bases, there was a span of 11 bases. There are 13 residues in the CDR3. The V gene's germline CDR1 is DFQATT and CDR2 SNEGSKA (reference sequence). The CDR3 reads CSAIGGGNQPQHF. In nucleotides, the CDR3 is TGCAGTGCTATTGGAGGGGGTAATCAGCCCCAGCATTTT.

This clonotype was counted many times. The chain uses TRBV27 and TRBJ2-7; no reliable D call. The CDR3 is 14 residues long. The germline CDR1 and CDR2 sequences are MNHEY and SMNVEV (reference sequence). Trimming took 6 bases from V and 2 from J, leaving 14 bases between them. CDR3 DNA: TGTGCCAGCAGCTTGTACGGGCCTACCTACGAGCAGTACTTC. Its translation: CASSLYGPTYEQYF.